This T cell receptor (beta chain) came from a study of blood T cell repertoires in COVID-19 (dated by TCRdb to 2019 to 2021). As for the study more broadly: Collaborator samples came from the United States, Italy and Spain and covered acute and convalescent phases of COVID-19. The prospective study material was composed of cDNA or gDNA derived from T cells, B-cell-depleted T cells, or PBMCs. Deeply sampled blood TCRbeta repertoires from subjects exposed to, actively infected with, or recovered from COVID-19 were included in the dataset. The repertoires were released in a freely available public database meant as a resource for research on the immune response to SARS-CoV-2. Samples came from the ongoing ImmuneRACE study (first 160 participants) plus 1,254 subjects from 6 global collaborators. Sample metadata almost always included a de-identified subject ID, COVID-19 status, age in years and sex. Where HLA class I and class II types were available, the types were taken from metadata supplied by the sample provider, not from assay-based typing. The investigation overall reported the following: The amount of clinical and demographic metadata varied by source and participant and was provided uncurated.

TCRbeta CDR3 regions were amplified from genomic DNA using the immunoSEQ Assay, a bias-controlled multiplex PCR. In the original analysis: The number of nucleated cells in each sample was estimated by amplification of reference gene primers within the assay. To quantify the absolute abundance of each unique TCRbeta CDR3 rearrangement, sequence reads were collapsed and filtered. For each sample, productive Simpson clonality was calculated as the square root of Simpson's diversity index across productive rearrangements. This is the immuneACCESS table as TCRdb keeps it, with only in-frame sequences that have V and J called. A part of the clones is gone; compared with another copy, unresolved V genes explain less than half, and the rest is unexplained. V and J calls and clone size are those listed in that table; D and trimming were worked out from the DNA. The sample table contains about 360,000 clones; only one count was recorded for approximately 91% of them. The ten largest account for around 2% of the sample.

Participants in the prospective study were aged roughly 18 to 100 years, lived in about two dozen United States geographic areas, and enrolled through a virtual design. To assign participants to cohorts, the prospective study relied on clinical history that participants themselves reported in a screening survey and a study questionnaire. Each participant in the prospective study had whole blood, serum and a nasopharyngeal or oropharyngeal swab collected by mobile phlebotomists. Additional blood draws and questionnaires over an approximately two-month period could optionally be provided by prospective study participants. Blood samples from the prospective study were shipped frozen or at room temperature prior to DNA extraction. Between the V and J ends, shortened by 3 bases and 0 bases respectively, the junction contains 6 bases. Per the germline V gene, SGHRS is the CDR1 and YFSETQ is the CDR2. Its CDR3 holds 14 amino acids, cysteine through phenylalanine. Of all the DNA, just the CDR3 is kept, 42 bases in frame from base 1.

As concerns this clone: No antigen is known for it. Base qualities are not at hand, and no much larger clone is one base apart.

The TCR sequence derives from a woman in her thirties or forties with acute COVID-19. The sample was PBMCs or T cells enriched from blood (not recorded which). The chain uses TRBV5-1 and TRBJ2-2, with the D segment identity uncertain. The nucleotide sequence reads TGCGCCAGCAGCTCCACTGCGAACACCGGGGAGCTGTTTTTT. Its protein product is CASSSTANTGELFF.